This TCR beta chain was obtained from a study of T-cell reconstitution after alpha-beta-depleted transplantation in children. Study-wide results and limits: Surviving recipient T cells and intrathymic progenitors accounted for some patients' high TCRbeta diversity at day 60. Reported findings indicate that, about two months after transplant, alpha-beta T cells came from several hundred expanded clones, which were derived from non-depleted graft cells.

Germline V gives CDR1 LGHDT, CDR2 YNNKEL (reference sequence). V lost 0 bases, J lost 2 bases, and 10 bases lay in between. The CDR3 runs 15 residues. Researchers prepared the TCRbeta library using unique molecular identifiers, the study reports. From the PCR reads, TCRdb called clonotypes with MiXCR, one entry per CDR3 protein. The sample consists of 550,000 to 800,000 distinct CDR3 sequences, around 12% of them appearing once. This clonotype was seen at least ten times. Its cognate antigen is unknown. This TCR derives from a girl aged 2 to 9 with congenital amegakaryocytic thrombocytopenia, due to receive a stem cell transplant. Sequencing was performed on PBMCs, taken before TCRalphabeta/CD19-depleted stem cell transplant. The chain combines TRBV3-1 with TRBJ2-5, with D hard to call. The CDR3 region has the DNA TGTGCCAGCAGCCAAGATGCAGCAGGACAAGAGACCCAGTACTTC. It encodes CASSQDAAGQETQYF.